The 14 T cell receptor beta chains in this list originate from one sample, sequenced in a study of blood T cell repertoires in COVID-19. Produced via immunoSEQ multiplex PCR; TCRdb's table is partial and in-frame only. The sample yields over 120,000 clones, roughly 80% seen once. Material for sequencing was peripheral blood. The receptors stem from a man aged 65 to 85 who had recovered from COVID-19.

The gene calls are TRBV19 and TRBJ2-2, with 8 bases lining up with TRBD1. The trim removed 5 bases at V and 3 bases at J, leaving 8 bases unmatched. Germline-derived CDR1 and CDR2 are LNHDA and SQIVND (reference sequence). The CDR3 sequence is 16 residues long. CDR3 amino acids: CASSAFRGLDTGELFF. As DNA, the CDR3 is TGTGCCAGTAGTGCGTTCAGGGGGCTGGACACCGGGGAGCTGTTTTTT.

The J gene is TRBJ2-7, the V gene TRBV23-1, with D possibly matching TRBD2 (5 bases). TRBV23-1 is filed as an ORF, its function uncertain. CDR3 size: 12 residues. V was trimmed by 10 bases and J by 1 base, leaving 11 bases between them. In nucleotides, the CDR3 is TGCGCCATCGGTGGGAGATCCTACGAGCAGTACTTC. It specifies CAIGGRSYEQYF.

The rearrangement links TRBV29-1 to TRBJ1-3, with TRBD1 identical over 7 bases. Germline V gene data show CDR1 as SQVTM and CDR2 as ANQGSEA. V was pared by 6 bases and J by 0 bases, with 8 bases of the junction left unmatched. This CDR3 spans 15 amino acids. The CDR3 DNA is TGCAGCGTCGGATCCGGACAGGACTCTGGAAACACCATATATTTT. The encoded protein is CSVGSGQDSGNTIYF.

J is TRBJ2-1 and V is TRBV23-1, with 13 bases matching TRBD2. TRBV23-1 is reported as an ORF; its role is uncertain. The CDR3 has 15 amino acids. V shed 4 bases and J 5 bases; nucleotides not matched to a gene: 2. As DNA, the CDR3 is TGCGCCAGCAGTCCGGGACTAGCGGGACACAATGAGCAGTTCTTC. Residues: CASSPGLAGHNEQFF.

This chain uses TRBV6-2 or TRBV6-3 with TRBJ1-6; 7 bases are shared with TRBD1. The junction had 6 bases not matched to a gene; V was cut back by 0 bases and J by 7 bases. Germline values: CDR1 MNHEY, CDR2 SVGEGT. This CDR3 spans 16 amino acids. DNA of the CDR3: TGTGCCAGCAGTTACTCCGGCGGGACAGTGAATTCACCCCTCCACTTT. This encodes CASSYSGGTVNSPLHF.

This chain links TRBV12-5 with TRBJ1-1; the D gene is possibly TRBD1 (6 bases). V shed 2 bases and J shed 5 bases, with 9 bases lying between them. This CDR3 comprises 13 residues. Germline CDR1 and CDR2: LGHNT and FRNRAP. The CDR3 is CASGLIGGTEAFF. The CDR3 DNA reads as TGTGCTAGTGGTTTGATAGGGGGAACTGAAGCTTTCTTT. Complete variable domain (other parts from reference TRBV12-5 and TRBJ1-1): DARVTQTPRHKVTEMGQEVTMRCQPILGHNTVFWYRQTMMQGLELLAYFRNRAPLDDSGMPKDRFSAEMPDATLATLKIQPSEPRDSAVYFCASGLIGGTEAFFGQGTRLTVV.

The chain uses TRBV7-6 and TRBJ2-5; D call uncertain. Germline values: CDR1 SGHVS, CDR2 FNYEAQ. The CDR3 is 12 residues long. The V and J ends lost 5 bases and 7 bases respectively, with 11 bases between them. For the CDR3, the DNA is TGTGCCAGCAGCGAACCTACGGGGACCCAGTACTTC. As protein: CASSEPTGTQYF. The whole variable domain, remainder taken from reference TRBV7-6 and TRBJ2-5, is GAGVSQSPRYKVTKRGQDVALRCDPISGHVSLYWYRQALGQGPEFLTYFNYEAQQDKSGLPNDRFSAERPEGSISTLTIQRTEQRDSAMYRCASSEPTGTQYFGPGTRLLVL.

The CDR3 loop is CASSWRTGGTGELFF. The CDR3, as DNA: TGTGCCAGCAGCTGGCGGACAGGGGGCACCGGGGAGCTGTTTTTT. The chain joins TRBV7-2 to TRBJ2-2; 10 bases map to TRBD1. Germline loops: CDR1 SGHTA, CDR2 FQGNSA. The CDR3 runs 15 residues. V gave up 4 bases and J gave up 4 bases; unmatched junction bases: 3. The entire variable domain, with the rest obtained from reference TRBV7-2 and TRBJ2-2, is as follows: GAGVSQSPSNKVTEKGKDVELRCDPISGHTALYWYRQSLGQGLEFLIYFQGNSAPDKSGLPSDRFSAERTGGSVSTLTIQRTQQEDSAVYLCASSWRTGGTGELFFGEGSRLTVL.

The chain uses TRBV24-1 and TRBJ2-2; the D gene is possibly TRBD2 (6 bases). The CDR3 loop spans 13 amino acids. V was pared by 5 bases and J by 8 bases, with 11 bases between. Germline CDR1 and CDR2: KGHDR and SFDVKD. The CDR3 region is CATSAIGGGELFF. CDR3 sequence (DNA): TGTGCCACCAGTGCCATTGGAGGGGGGGAGCTGTTTTTT.

The chain is built from TRBV2 and TRBJ1-4; TRBD1 might be the D (5 bases). Between the trimmed V and J ends, which lost 6 bases and 8 bases, there was a span of 13 bases. From germline, CDR1 is SNHLY and CDR2 FYNNEI. This CDR3 region has 13 residues. DNA for the CDR3: TGTGCCAGCAGGGGCGACAGTGGAGAAAAACTGTTTTTT. As protein: CASRGDSGEKLFF.

The chain combines TRBV6-2 or TRBV6-3 with TRBJ1-6; weak D call: TRBD1 (5 bases). From germline, CDR1 is MNHEY and CDR2 SVGEGT. The CDR3 spans 18 residues. Trimming shortened V by 2 bases and J by 4 bases, and 18 bases separated the two germline ends. For the CDR3, the DNA is TGTGCCAGCAGTTACGGTCCGGGACTAGGCCGTTATAATTCACCCCTCCACTTT. Its protein product is CASSYGPGLGRYNSPLHF.

The chain is built from TRBV18 and TRBJ1-2; 8 nucleotides agree with TRBD1. After removal of 3 bases from V and 1 base from J, the junction contained 13 bases not matched to a gene. Germline values: CDR1 KGHSH, CDR2 LQKENI. The CDR3 is 18 residues long. CDR3 residues: CASSPGSRTGGINYGYTF. The CDR3 DNA follows: TGTGCCAGCTCACCCGGGAGTCGAACAGGGGGAATTAACTATGGCTACACCTTC.

This clone appeared once. The gene calls are TRBV19 and TRBJ1-5; D ambiguous. The CDR3 spans 16 residues. Deletions cut 6 bases from V and 0 bases from J, with 15 bases between. CDR1 and CDR2 (germline): LNHDA, SQIVND (reference sequence). CDR3: CASRRLYYDSNQPQHF. The CDR3 DNA sequence: TGTGCCAGTAGGCGCCTTTACTACGATAGCAATCAGCCCCAGCATTTT. Complete variable domain (other parts from reference TRBV19 and TRBJ1-5): DGGITQSPKYLFRKEGQNVTLSCEQNLNHDAMYWYRQDPGQGLRLIYYSQIVNDFQKGDIAEGYSVSREKKESFPLTVTSAQKNPTAFYLCASRRLYYDSNQPQHFGDGTRLSIL.

This clone occurred a few times. DNA for the CDR3: TGTGCCAGCAGTGAAACGGCCCAGGTGTATTCACCCCTCCACTTT. Residues: CASSETAQVYSPLHF. The genes are TRBV6-1 and TRBJ1-6; D is unresolved. The V end was cut by 2 bases, the J end by 8 bases, with 13 bases between. There are 15 residues in the CDR3. The germline CDR1 and CDR2 sequences are MNHNS and SASEGT.